Presented here are 17 T cell receptor beta chains from one specimen sequenced in a study of cytomegalovirus exposure and HLA in healthy donors. 60 Vbeta and 13 Jbeta primers were used in PCR. Here immunoSEQ multiplex PCR was the method, and the copy in TCRdb shows in-frame clones only, minus some. The sample carries about 150,000 clones, roughly 9.8% recorded once. Sequenced: PBMCs. The receptors come from a man aged 45-65 years in good health and CMV-seronegative.

The gene calls are TRBV28 and TRBJ2-7, with D perhaps TRBD1 (7 bases). Trimming took off 5 bases at V and 0 bases at J, with 14 bases between the two ends. Germline lookup yields CDR1 MDHEN and CDR2 SYDVKM. This CDR3 has 15 residues. The CDR3 coding sequence is TGTGCCAGCAGTCCGGAGGGGGCCCTCTCCTACGAGCAGTACTTC. This sequence encodes CASSPEGALSYEQYF.

The genes are TRBV19 and TRBJ1-3, with D possibly TRBD1 on 5 matching bases. V shed 3 bases and J shed 0 bases, with 12 bases lying between them. This CDR3 comprises 16 residues. Germline V gene data show CDR1 as LNHDA and CDR2 as SQIVND (reference sequence). CDR3 DNA sequence: TGTGCCAGTAGTATCGACAGCTCGTACTCTGGAAACACCATATATTTT. It is translated as CASSIDSSYSGNTIYF. The variable domain in full, with the rest retrieved from reference TRBV19 and TRBJ1-3, is DGGITQSPKYLFRKEGQNVTLSCEQNLNHDAMYWYRQDPGQGLRLIYYSQIVNDFQKGDIAEGYSVSREKKESFPLTVTSAQKNPTAFYLCASSIDSSYSGNTIYFGEGSWLTVV.

This chain links TRBV29-1 with TRBJ2-2, with D possibly matching TRBD2 (6 bases). The CDR3 is 16 residues long. Germline V gene sequence: CDR1 SQVTM, CDR2 ANQGSEA. V lost 3 bases and J 1 base, leaving 15 bases between the germline ends. For the CDR3, the DNA is TGCAGCGTTGAGGTCAGCGGGTTTGGGAACACCGGGGAGCTGTTTTTT. Its protein is CSVEVSGFGNTGELFF.

DNA for the CDR3: TGTGCCAGCAGCGTAGGAACAAACACTGAAGCTTTCTTT. It is translated as CASSVGTNTEAFF. The J gene is TRBJ1-1, the V gene TRBV11-2; D remains ambiguous. This CDR3 contains 13 residues. V lost 5 bases and J lost 2, with 9 bases in between. Germline V gene lookup returns CDR1 SGHAT and CDR2 FQNNGV.

This clone appeared a few times. V usage is TRBV2 and J usage is TRBJ1-4, with 8 nucleotides matching TRBD1. Looked up from germline, CDR1 is SNHLY and CDR2 is FYNNEI. V was clipped by 8 bases and J by 3 bases; unmatched bases: 8. The CDR3 spans 15 residues. CDR3 sequence reads: CASRFETGANEKLFF. CDR3 DNA: TGTGCCAGCCGCTTCGAGACAGGGGCTAATGAAAAACTGTTTTTT.

A few counts support this clone. The CDR3 DNA is TGCGCCAGCAGCGCTGCGGGCGGGAACACTGAAGCTTTCTTT. As protein: CASSAAGGNTEAFF. The V call is TRBV10-2, the J call TRBJ1-1, with D unclear. The V end was cut by 6 bases, the J end by 1 base, with 12 bases between. The germline V gene has CDR1 WSHSY and CDR2 SAAADI. The CDR3 has 14 residues.

This CDR3 reads CASSPGHSTNTQYF. DNA of the CDR3: TGTGCCAGCTCACCCGGACACTCAACCAATACGCAGTATTTT. The V and J genes are TRBV18 and TRBJ2-3, with a possible D match to TRBD1 (5 bases). Germline V gene sequence: CDR1 KGHSH, CDR2 LQKENI. Trimming removed 3 bases at V and 7 bases at J, with 14 bases between. The CDR3 sequence is 14 residues long.

This chain uses TRBV5-6 with TRBJ2-6; 9 bases agree with TRBD1. Losses at the gene ends were 4 bases for V and 0 bases for J; bases not matched to a gene: 8. Germline V lookup: CDR1 SGHDT, CDR2 YYEEEE. This CDR3 region has 18 residues. The CDR3 loop reads CASSGPGQGDSGANVLTF. Here the CDR3 DNA reads TGTGCCAGCAGCGGGCCGGGACAGGGAGACTCTGGGGCCAACGTCCTGACTTTC.

This clone was seen only a few times. The J gene is TRBJ1-3, the V gene TRBV14; the match to TRBD1 covers 7 bases. CDR3 length equals 15 residues. Germline V gene data show CDR1 as SGHDN and CDR2 as FVKESK. V shed 4 bases, J shed 3 bases, and the junction held 6 bases outside the gene matches. The CDR3 sequence: CASSRIGDSGNTIYF. The CDR3 coding sequence is TGTGCCAGCAGCCGAATAGGGGACAGTGGAAACACCATATATTTT.

The chain recombines TRBV4-2 with TRBJ2-3; a weak D match, TRBD2 (6 bases). CDR1 LGHNA and CDR2 YNFKEQ come from the germline V gene. Trimming took 4 bases from V and 4 from J, leaving 18 bases between them. The CDR3 is made up of 16 amino acids. DNA for the CDR3: TGTGCCAGCAGCCGTACGGGGGAGGTGGTGGCAGATACGCAGTATTTT. It yields the protein CASSRTGEVVADTQYF.

This chain joins TRBV30 and TRBJ1-1, with D unresolved. The V gene lost 2 bases and the J gene lost 1 base, with 8 bases spanning the gap. Germline V gene data show CDR1 as GTSNPN and CDR2 as SVGIG (reference sequence). The CDR3 consists of 13 residues. The CDR3 DNA reads as TGTGCCTGGAGTCACAACCGGAACACTGAAGCTTTCTTT. Residues: CAWSHNRNTEAFF.

Comments on this clone: Within the sample, other DNA sequences also encode this same CDR3. The genes are TRBV11-2 and TRBJ1-1; tentative D call: TRBD1 (5 bases). The V and J ends lost 1 base and 1 base respectively, with 7 bases between them. The CDR3 covers 14 residues. Germline V gene data show CDR1 as SGHAT and CDR2 as FQNNGV. The CDR3 sequence is CASSLGQGNTEAFF. The CDR3 DNA reads as TGTGCCAGCAGCTTAGGGCAGGGGAACACTGAAGCTTTCTTT.

This clone showed up many times. V usage is TRBV29-1 and J usage is TRBJ2-7; 7 positions agree with TRBD2. V shed 6 bases and J 7 bases; nucleotides not matched to a gene: 12. The CDR3 has 13 amino acids. Germline V gene lookup returns CDR1 SQVTM and CDR2 ANQGSEA. CDR3 sequence: CSVGGTVVGEQYF. The DNA of the CDR3 is TGCAGCGTGGGGGGGACGGTGGTAGGAGAGCAGTACTTC.

This clone has just a few counts. The chain combines TRBV30 with TRBJ1-5, with a weak D call TRBD1 (5 bases). CDR3 size: 15 residues. Germline V gene lookup returns CDR1 GTSNPN and CDR2 SVGIG (reference sequence). V was clipped by 5 bases and J by 1 base, with 15 bases between them. The CDR3 loop is CAWLPGGGSNQPQHF. CDR3 coding DNA: TGTGCCTGGCTCCCCGGGGGAGGCAGCAATCAGCCCCAGCATTTT.

The chain uses TRBV19 and TRBJ2-1, with D perhaps TRBD2 (6 bases). This CDR3 is 14 amino acids long. Germline V gene lookup returns CDR1 LNHDA and CDR2 SQIVND (reference sequence). Deletions cut 3 bases from V and 3 bases from J, with 9 bases between. In DNA, the CDR3 is TGTGCCAGTAGTATTATCGGGAGCTACAATGAGCAGTTCTTC. Its protein product is CASSIIGSYNEQFF.

The V gene is TRBV5-1, the J gene TRBJ2-2, with D possibly matching TRBD1 (5 bases). The germline CDR1 and CDR2 sequences are SGHRS and YFSETQ. Trimming pared 0 bases from V and 8 bases from J, leaving 5 bases between. The CDR3 spans 12 residues. In nucleotides, the CDR3 is TGCGCCAGCAGCTTGGACAGGGGGGAGCTGTTTTTT. Translating it yields CASSLDRGELFF. The full variable domain, its missing parts supplied by reference TRBV5-1 and TRBJ2-2, is KAGVTQTPRYLIKTRGQQVTLSCSPISGHRSVSWYQQTPGQGLQFLFEYFSETQRNKGNFPGRFSGRQFSNSRSEMNVSTLELGDSALYLCASSLDRGELFFGEGSRLTVL.

The chain couples TRBV4-1 to TRBJ1-6; D might be TRBD1 (5 bases). V shed 2 bases and J shed 10 bases, with 15 bases lying between them. Looked up from germline, CDR1 is MGHRA and CDR2 is YSYEKL. The CDR3 sequence is 15 residues long. The CDR3 region is CASSQLRGLESPLHF. The CDR3 DNA sequence: TGCGCCAGCAGCCAACTTAGGGGCTTAGAGTCACCCCTCCACTTT.